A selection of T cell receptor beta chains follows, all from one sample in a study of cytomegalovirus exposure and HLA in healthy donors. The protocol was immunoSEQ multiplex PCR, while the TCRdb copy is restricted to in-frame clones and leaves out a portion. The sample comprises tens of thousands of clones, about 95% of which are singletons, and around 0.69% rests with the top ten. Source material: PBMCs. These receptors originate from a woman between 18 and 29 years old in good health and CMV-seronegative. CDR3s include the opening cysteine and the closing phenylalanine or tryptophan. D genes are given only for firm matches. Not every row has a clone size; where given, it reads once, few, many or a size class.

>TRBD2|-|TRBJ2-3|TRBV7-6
TGTGCCAGCAGCTTAGCGCGGGGGGAAGATACGCAGTATTTT
CASSLARGEDTQYF
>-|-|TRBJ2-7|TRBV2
TGTGCCAGCAGGGCCGGAGGGTCCCACGAGCAGTACTTC
CASRAGGSHEQYF
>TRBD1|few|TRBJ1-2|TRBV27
TGTGCCAGCCGGGACAGGGCTAACTATGGCTACACCTTC
CASRDRANYGYTF
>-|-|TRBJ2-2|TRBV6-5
TGTGCCAGCAGCCGCTCTATGAACACCGGGGAGCTGTTTTTT
CASSRSMNTGELFF
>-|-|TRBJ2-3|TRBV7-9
TGTGCCAGCAGCCAGGGGACCCTTCCGTATTTT
CASSQGTLPYF
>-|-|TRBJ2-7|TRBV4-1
TGCGCCAGCAGCCAAGAATCAGTCGGGGGAGTGCACGAGCAGTACTTC
CASSQESVGGVHEQYF
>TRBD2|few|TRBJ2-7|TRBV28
TGTGCCAGCAGTTTACGTACTAGCGGGAGGGCCGTGAACGAGCAGTACTTC
CASSLRTSGRAVNEQYF
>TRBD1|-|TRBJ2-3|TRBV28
TGTGCCAGCAGCGCTCATTCTCCGGGACAGGGATTCACAGATACGCAGTATTTT
CASSAHSPGQGFTDTQYF
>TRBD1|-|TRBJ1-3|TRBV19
TGTGCCAGTAGTTTGTCTTCGACAGGGGGAAGAAACACCATATATTTT
CASSLSSTGGRNTIYF
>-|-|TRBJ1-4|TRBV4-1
TGCGCCAGCAGCCACCAGGGACAAGTTGGAGAAAAACTGTTTTTT
CASSHQGQVGEKLFF
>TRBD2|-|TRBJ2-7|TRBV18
TGTGCCAGCTCACCAAACCCCACAGCTAGCGGGTCGTTGAGCGGCGAGCAGTACTTC
CASSPNPTASGSLSGEQYF
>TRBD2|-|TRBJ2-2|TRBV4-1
TGCGCCAGCAGCCAAAAACCCGGGACTAGCCCCACGAACACCGGGGAGCTGTTTTTT
CASSQKPGTSPTNTGELFF
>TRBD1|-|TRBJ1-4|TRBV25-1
TGTGCCAGCAGTGAACCGACAGGGATAAATGAAAAACTGTTTTTT
CASSEPTGINEKLFF
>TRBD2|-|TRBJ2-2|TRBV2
TGTGCCAGCACTGCGACTAGCAACACCGGGGAGCTGTTTTTT
CASTATSNTGELFF
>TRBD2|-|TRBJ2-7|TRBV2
TGTGCCAGCAGTGAATTGGGGCGGGGGGGCGACGAGCAGTACTTC
CASSELGRGGDEQYF
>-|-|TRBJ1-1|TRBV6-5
TGTGCCAGCAGTTCGGTTAACACTGAAGCTTTCTTT
CASSSVNTEAFF